These T cell receptor beta chains were read from a single sample in a study of cytomegalovirus exposure and HLA in healthy donors. The method was immunoSEQ multiplex PCR; TCRdb's version includes in-frame clones alone and lacks a portion of them. The sample holds some 150,000 clones; over 65% are singletons and the top ten take approximately 1.4%. The sample was PBMCs. The receptors derive from a man aged 40-49 years in good health and CMV-seronegative. Each CDR3 is given with its conserved first and last residue. The D gene is left open where the match is weak. For some rows the clone size is stated as once, few or many, or as a class when expanded; others skip it.

>TRBV2|TRBJ2-1|NA|NA
CAHNRKTLVNEQFF
TGTGCCCACAACCGGAAGACTCTCGTCAATGAGCAGTTCTTC
>TRBV2|TRBJ2-2|TRBD2|NA
CASIPSGGAGTGELFF
TGTGCCAGCATCCCCAGCGGGGGGGCGGGCACCGGGGAGCTGTTTTTT
>TRBV7-2|TRBJ2-7|TRBD1|NA
CASSLTGGDEQYF
TGTGCCAGCAGCTTGACAGGGGGGGACGAGCAGTACTTC
>TRBV11-2|TRBJ2-7|TRBD2|NA
CASSFLRTSGYEQYF
TGTGCCAGCAGCTTCTTGAGGACTAGCGGCTACGAGCAGTACTTC
>TRBV29-1|TRBJ2-5|NA|NA
CSVDSTGPPRGETQYF
TGCAGCGTTGACTCTACAGGACCCCCCCGGGGGGAGACCCAGTACTTC
>TRBV2|TRBJ1-2|NA|once
CASSATVLNYGYTF
TGTGCCAGCAGTGCGACAGTTCTTAACTATGGCTACACCTTC
>TRBV5-6|TRBJ2-3|TRBD2|few
CASSFASSGLTDTQYF
TGTGCCAGCAGCTTTGCGTCTAGCGGGTTGACAGATACGCAGTATTTT
>TRBV6-4|TRBJ1-4|NA|NA
CASSDRGTNEKLFF
TGTGCCAGCAGTGATCGGGGAACTAATGAAAAACTGTTTTTT
>TRBV9|TRBJ2-2|NA|few
CASSAGNGELFF
TGTGCCAGCAGCGCAGGGAACGGGGAGCTGTTTTTT
>TRBV5-5|TRBJ1-2|NA|NA
CASSQGPRQDYYGYTF
TGTGCCAGCAGCCAAGGCCCGCGACAGGATTATTATGGCTACACCTTC
>TRBV7-9|TRBJ1-1|NA|NA
CASSHRVGTEAFF
TGTGCCAGCAGCCACAGGGTGGGGACTGAAGCTTTCTTT
>TRBV7-2|TRBJ2-1|TRBD1|once
CASSFTTGGNEQFF
TGTGCCAGCAGCTTCACGACAGGGGGAAATGAGCAGTTCTTC
>TRBV27|TRBJ1-2|NA|NA
CASRKSGYGYTF
TGTGCCAGCAGGAAGAGTGGCTATGGCTACACCTTC
>TRBV29-1|TRBJ2-3|TRBD1|NA
CSVVQGARGDTQYF
TGCAGCGTCGTACAGGGGGCCCGCGGAGATACGCAGTATTTT
>TRBV10-3|TRBJ1-2|NA|NA
CAISVGRGRGYGYTF
TGTGCCATCAGTGTGGGAAGGGGCAGGGGCTATGGCTACACCTTC
>TRBV12-5|TRBJ2-7|NA|NA
CASGLVRDSRLYEQYF
TGTGCTAGTGGTTTGGTACGAGACTCTCGACTCTACGAGCAGTACTTC
>TRBV28|TRBJ2-3|NA|NA
CASSLRLPGTDTQYF
TGTGCCAGCAGTTTAAGACTCCCAGGCACAGATACGCAGTATTTT
>TRBV5-1|TRBJ1-4|NA|once
CATRGGPTNEKLFF
TGCGCCACCCGAGGGGGTCCAACTAATGAAAAACTGTTTTTT
>TRBV19|TRBJ2-1|TRBD2|NA
CASSLGTSGSNEQFF
TGTGCCAGTAGTCTAGGGACTAGCGGGAGCAATGAGCAGTTCTTC
>TRBV6-5|TRBJ2-1|NA|NA
CASSYSRQGINEQFF
TGTGCCAGCAGTTACTCGCGGCAGGGGATCAATGAGCAGTTCTTC
>TRBV28|TRBJ2-2|NA|NA
CASLTHLNTGELFF
TGTGCCAGCCTAACCCATTTAAACACCGGGGAGCTGTTTTTT
>TRBV5-1|TRBJ2-3|TRBD1|NA
CASSSNPGQGARDTQYF
TGCGCCAGCAGCTCGAATCCGGGACAGGGGGCGAGAGATACGCAGTATTTT
>TRBV18|TRBJ2-2|TRBD1|NA
CASSPGQENTGELFF
TGTGCCAGCTCACCGGGACAGGAGAACACCGGGGAGCTGTTTTTT
>TRBV5-1|TRBJ2-7|NA|NA
CASSLGQAYYEQYF
TGCGCCAGCAGCTTGGGACAGGCTTACTACGAGCAGTACTTC
>TRBV6-6|TRBJ1-6|NA|NA
CASSYGAGSGESPLHF
TGTGCCAGCAGTTATGGAGCGGGTAGTGGGGAGTCACCCCTCCACTTT
>TRBV27|TRBJ2-1|TRBD2|NA
CASSFGEGSDEQFF
TGTGCCAGCAGTTTTGGGGAGGGCTCAGATGAGCAGTTCTTC
>TRBV28|TRBJ2-3|NA|NA
CASRRGGETDTQYF
TGTGCCAGCAGGCGTGGTGGGGAGACAGATACGCAGTATTTT
>TRBV5-1|TRBJ2-1|NA|once
CASSLTGLNEQFF
TGCGCCAGCAGCTTAACAGGGTTGAATGAGCAGTTCTTC
>TRBV4-1|TRBJ2-1|TRBD2|once
CASIPSIAGEYNEQFF
TGCGCCAGCATCCCTTCTATAGCGGGGGAGTACAATGAGCAGTTCTTC
>TRBV2|TRBJ2-5|NA|NA
CASSTNIPTGSETQYF
TGTGCCAGCAGTACTAATATACCGACAGGATCGGAGACCCAGTACTTC
>TRBV10-3|TRBJ2-1|NA|NA
CAIRTDYNEQFF
TGTGCCATTCGGACAGACTACAATGAGCAGTTCTTC
>TRBV9|TRBJ1-2|NA|NA
CASSVDPAGFYGYTF
TGTGCCAGCAGCGTAGACCCGGCAGGCTTCTATGGCTACACCTTC
>TRBV5-4|TRBJ2-7|TRBD1|NA
CASSYPGTGGEEQYF
TGTGCCAGCAGCTACCCCGGGACAGGGGGCGAGGAGCAGTACTTC
>TRBV5-6|TRBJ2-3|NA|NA
CASSPPVPPSTDTQYF
TGTGCCAGCAGCCCTCCTGTCCCCCCTAGCACAGATACGCAGTATTTT
>TRBV6-1|TRBJ1-2|TRBD1|once
CASSEALQGANYGYTF
TGTGCCAGCAGTGAAGCGCTACAGGGGGCTAACTATGGCTACACCTTC
>TRBV5-4|TRBJ2-7|NA|NA
CASSFSSGSEQYF
TGTGCCAGCAGCTTCTCCTCGGGTTCCGAGCAGTACTTC
>TRBV27|TRBJ1-4|TRBD1|NA
CASSLTGVGANEKLFF
TGTGCCAGCAGTTTGACAGGGGTAGGGGCTAATGAAAAACTGTTTTTT